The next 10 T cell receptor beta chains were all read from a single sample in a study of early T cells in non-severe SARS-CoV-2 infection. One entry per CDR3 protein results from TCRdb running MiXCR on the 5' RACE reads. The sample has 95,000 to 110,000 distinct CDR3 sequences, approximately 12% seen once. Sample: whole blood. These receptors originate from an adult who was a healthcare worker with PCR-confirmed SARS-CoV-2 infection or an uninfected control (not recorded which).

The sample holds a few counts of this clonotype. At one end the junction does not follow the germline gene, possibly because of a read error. The CDR3 here is CASSLGPSGTIF. CDR3 nucleotide sequence: TGTGCCAGCAGTTTAGGCCCTAGCGGGACGATCTTC. This chain connects TRBV12-3 or TRBV12-4 to TRBJ2-1; the match to TRBD2 covers 9 bases. The CDR3 contains 12 residues.

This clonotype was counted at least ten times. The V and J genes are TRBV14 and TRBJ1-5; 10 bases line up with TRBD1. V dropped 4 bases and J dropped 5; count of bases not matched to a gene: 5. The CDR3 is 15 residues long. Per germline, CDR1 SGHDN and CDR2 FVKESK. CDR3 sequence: CASSRGTGVDQPQHF. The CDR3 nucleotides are TGTGCCAGCAGCCGAGGGACAGGGGTTGATCAGCCCCAGCATTTT.

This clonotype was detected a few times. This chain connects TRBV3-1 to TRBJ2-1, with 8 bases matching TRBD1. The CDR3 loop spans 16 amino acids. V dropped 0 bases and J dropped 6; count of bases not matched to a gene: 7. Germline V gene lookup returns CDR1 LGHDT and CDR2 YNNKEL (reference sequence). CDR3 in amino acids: CASSQEGQGAGNEQFF. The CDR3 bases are TGTGCCAGCAGCCAAGAGGGGCAGGGGGCGGGCAATGAGCAGTTCTTC.

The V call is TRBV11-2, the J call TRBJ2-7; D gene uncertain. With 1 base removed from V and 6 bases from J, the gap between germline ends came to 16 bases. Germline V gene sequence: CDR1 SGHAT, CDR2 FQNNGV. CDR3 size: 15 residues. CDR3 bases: TGTGCCAGCAGCTTAGCCTGGGAAGGCCGTGGCGAGCAGTACTTC. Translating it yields CASSLAWEGRGEQYF.

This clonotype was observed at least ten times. The CDR3 DNA sequence: TGCGCCAGCAGCTTGGAAGAAAGTTTCTCTGAAGCTTTCTTT. Translated, it gives CASSLEESFSEAFF. The chain carries TRBV5-1 and TRBJ1-1, with D unclear. Germline-derived CDR1 and CDR2 are SGHRS and YFSETQ. Trimming took off 0 bases at V and 6 bases at J, with 12 bases between the two ends. This CDR3 is built from 14 residues.

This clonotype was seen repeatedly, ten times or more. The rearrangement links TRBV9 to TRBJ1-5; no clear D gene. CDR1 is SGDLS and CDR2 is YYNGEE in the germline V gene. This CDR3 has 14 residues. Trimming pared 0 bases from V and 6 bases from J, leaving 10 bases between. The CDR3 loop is CASSVGSGFQPQHF. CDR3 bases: TGTGCCAGCAGCGTAGGATCGGGGTTTCAGCCCCAGCATTTT.

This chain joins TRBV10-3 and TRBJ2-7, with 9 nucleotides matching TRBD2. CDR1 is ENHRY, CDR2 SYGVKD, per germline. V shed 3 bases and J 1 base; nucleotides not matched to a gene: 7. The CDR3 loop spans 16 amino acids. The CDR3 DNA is TGTGCCATCAGTGAAGGGCCAGCGGGAGGATCCTACGAGCAGTACTTC. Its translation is CAISEGPAGGSYEQYF.

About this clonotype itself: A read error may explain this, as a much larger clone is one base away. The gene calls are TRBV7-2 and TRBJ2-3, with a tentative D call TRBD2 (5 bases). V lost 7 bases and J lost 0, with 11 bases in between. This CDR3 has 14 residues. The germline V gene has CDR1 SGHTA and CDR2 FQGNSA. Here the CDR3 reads CASTRTGSTDTQYF. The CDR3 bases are TGTGCCAGCACCCGTACGGGGAGCACAGATACGCAGTATTTT.

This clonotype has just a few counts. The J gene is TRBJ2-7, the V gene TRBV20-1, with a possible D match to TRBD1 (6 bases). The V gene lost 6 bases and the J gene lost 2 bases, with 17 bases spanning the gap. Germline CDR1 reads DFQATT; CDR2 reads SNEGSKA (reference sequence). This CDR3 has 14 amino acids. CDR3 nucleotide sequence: TGCAGTGCGCCCAATGGGGGCCTTACCTACGAGCAGTACTTC. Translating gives CSAPNGGLTYEQYF.

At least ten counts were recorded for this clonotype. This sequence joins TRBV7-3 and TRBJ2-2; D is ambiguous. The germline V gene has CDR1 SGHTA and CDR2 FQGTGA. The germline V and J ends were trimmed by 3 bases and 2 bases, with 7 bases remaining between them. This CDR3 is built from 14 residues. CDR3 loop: CASSLTSNTGELFF. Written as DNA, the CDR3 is TGTGCCAGCAGCTTGACTTCTAACACCGGGGAGCTGTTTTTT.